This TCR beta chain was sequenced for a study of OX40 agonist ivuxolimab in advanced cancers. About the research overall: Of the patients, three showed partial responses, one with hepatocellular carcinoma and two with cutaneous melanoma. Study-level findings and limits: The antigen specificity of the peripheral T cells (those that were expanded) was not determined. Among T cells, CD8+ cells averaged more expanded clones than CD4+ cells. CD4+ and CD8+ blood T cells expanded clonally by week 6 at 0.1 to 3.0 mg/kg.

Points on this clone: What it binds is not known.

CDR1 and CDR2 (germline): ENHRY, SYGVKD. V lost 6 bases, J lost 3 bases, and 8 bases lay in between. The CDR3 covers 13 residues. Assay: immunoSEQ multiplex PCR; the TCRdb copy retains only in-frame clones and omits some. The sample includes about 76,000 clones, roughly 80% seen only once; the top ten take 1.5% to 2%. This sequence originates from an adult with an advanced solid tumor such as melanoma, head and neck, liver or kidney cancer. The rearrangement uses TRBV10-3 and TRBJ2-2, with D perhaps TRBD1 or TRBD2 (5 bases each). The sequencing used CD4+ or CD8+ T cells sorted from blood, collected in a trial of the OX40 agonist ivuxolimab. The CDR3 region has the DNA TGTGCCATCAGAAGAGGGGACACCGGGGAGCTGTTTTTT. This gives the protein CAIRRGDTGELFF.